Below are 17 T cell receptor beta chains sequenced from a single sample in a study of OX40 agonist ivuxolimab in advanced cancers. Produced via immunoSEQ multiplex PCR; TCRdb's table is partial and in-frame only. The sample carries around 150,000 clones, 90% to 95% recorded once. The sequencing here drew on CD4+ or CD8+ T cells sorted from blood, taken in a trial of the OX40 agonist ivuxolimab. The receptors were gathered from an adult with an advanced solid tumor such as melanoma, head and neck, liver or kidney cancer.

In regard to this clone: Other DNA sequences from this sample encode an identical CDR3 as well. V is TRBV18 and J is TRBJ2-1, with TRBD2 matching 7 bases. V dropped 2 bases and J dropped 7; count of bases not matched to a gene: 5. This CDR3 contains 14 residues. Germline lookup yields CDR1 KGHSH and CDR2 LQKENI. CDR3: CASSPGGGSNEQFF. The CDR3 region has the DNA TGTGCCAGCTCACCAGGGGGGGGTTCAAATGAGCAGTTCTTC.

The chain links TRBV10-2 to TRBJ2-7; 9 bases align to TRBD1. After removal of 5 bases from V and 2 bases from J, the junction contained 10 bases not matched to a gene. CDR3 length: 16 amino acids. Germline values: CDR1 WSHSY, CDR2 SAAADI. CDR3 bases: TGCGCCAGCAGTCAACTGAAGGGGGACAGGGCCTACGAGCAGTACTTC. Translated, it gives CASSQLKGDRAYEQYF.

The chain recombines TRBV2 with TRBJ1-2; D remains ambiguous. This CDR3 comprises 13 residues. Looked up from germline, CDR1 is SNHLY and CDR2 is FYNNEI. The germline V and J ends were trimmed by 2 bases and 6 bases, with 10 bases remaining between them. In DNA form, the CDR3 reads TGTGCCAGCAGTGAAAATGCTGCCGATGGCTACACCTTC. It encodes CASSENAADGYTF. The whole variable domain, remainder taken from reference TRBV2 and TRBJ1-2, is EPEVTQTPSHQVTQMGQEVILRCVPISNHLYFYWYRQILGQKVEFLVSFYNNEISEKSEIFDDQFSVERPDGSNFTLKIRSTKLEDSAMYFCASSENAADGYTFGSGTRLTVV.

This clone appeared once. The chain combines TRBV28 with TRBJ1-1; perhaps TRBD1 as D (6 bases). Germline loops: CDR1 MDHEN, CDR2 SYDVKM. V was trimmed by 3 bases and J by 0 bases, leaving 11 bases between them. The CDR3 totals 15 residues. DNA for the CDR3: TGTGCCAGCAGTTTTTTGGGGACAATGAACACTGAAGCTTTCTTT. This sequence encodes CASSFLGTMNTEAFF.

The CDR3 bases are TGTGCCAGCAGGTCACCGGTGCGAATGAACACTGAAGCTTTCTTT. Encoded protein: CASRSPVRMNTEAFF. The chain has TRBV27 and TRBJ1-1; D not resolved. Deletions cut 6 bases from V and 0 bases from J, with 14 bases between. Germline assignment: CDR1 MNHEY and CDR2 SMNVEV (reference sequence). There are 15 residues in the CDR3.

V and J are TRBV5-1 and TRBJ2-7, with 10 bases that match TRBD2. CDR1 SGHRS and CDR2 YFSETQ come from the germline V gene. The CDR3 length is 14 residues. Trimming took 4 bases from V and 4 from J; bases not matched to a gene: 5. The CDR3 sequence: CASSTSGEIYEQYF. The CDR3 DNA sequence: TGCGCCAGCAGCACTAGCGGGGAGATATACGAGCAGTACTTC.

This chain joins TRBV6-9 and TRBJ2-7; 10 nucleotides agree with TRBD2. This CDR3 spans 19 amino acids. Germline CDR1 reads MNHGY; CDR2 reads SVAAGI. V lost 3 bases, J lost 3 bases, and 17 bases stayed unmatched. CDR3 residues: CASSYLAGVESGPNYEQYF. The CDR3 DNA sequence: TGTGCCAGCAGTTACCTAGCGGGAGTTGAGTCGGGACCGAACTACGAGCAGTACTTC.

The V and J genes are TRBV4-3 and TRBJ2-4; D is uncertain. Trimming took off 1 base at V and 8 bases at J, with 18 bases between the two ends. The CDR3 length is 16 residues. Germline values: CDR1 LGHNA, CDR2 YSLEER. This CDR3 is CASSQGDSRPGHIQYF. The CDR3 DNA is TGCGCCAGCAGCCAAGGGGATAGCCGCCCCGGGCACATTCAGTACTTC.

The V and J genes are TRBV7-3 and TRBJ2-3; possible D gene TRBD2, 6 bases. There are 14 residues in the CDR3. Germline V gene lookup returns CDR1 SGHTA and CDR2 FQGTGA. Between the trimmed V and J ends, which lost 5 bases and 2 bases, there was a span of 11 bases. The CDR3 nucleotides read TGTGCCAGCAGCGTTAGCGGTTCCACAGATACGCAGTATTTT. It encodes CASSVSGSTDTQYF.

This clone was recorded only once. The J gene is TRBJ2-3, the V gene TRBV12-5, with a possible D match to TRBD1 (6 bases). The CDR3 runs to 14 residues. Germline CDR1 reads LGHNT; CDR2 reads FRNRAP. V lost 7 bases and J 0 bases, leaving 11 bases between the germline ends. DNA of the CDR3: TGTGCTAGTGCCTGGGGGCGGAGCACAGATACGCAGTATTTT. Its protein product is CASAWGRSTDTQYF. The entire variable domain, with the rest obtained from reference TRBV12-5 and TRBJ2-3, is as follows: DARVTQTPRHKVTEMGQEVTMRCQPILGHNTVFWYRQTMMQGLELLAYFRNRAPLDDSGMPKDRFSAEMPDATLATLKIQPSEPRDSAVYFCASAWGRSTDTQYFGPGTRLTVL.

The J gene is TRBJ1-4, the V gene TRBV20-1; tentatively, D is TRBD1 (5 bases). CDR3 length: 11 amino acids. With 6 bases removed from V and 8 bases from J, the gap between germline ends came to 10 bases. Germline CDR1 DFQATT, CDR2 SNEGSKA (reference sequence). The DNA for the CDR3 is TGCAGTGCAGGGGAGGGAGAAAAACTGTTTTTT. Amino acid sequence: CSAGEGEKLFF.

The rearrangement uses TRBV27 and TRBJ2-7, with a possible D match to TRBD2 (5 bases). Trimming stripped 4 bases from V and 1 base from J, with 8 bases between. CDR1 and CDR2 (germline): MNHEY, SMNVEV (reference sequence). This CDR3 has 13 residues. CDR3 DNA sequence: TGTGCCAGCAGTTACCGGGAATCCTACGAGCAGTACTTC. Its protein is CASSYRESYEQYF.

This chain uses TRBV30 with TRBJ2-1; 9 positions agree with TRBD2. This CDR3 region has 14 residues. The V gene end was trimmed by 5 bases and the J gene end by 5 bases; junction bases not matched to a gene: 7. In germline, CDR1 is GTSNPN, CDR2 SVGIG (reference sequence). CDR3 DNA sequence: TGTGCCTGGGCTAGCGGGAACCTCAACAATGAGCAGTTCTTC. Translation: CAWASGNLNNEQFF.

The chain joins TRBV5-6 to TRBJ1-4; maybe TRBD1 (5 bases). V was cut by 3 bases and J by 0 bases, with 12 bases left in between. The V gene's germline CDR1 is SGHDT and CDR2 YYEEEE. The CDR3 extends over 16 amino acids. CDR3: CASSSSGGATNEKLFF. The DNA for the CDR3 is TGTGCCAGCAGCTCAAGTGGGGGGGCAACTAATGAAAAACTGTTTTTT. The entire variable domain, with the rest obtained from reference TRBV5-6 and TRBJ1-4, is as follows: DAGVTQSPTHLIKTRGQQVTLRCSPKSGHDTVSWYQQALGQGPQFIFQYYEEEERQRGNFPDRFSGHQFPNYSSELNVNALLLGDSALYLCASSSSGGATNEKLFFGSGTQLSVL.

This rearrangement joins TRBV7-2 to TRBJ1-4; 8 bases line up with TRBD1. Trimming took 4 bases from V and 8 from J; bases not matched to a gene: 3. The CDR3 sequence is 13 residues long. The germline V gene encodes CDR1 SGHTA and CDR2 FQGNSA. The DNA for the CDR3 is TGTGCCAGCAGCTACCGGGACAGGGAAAAACTGTTTTTT. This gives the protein CASSYRDREKLFF.

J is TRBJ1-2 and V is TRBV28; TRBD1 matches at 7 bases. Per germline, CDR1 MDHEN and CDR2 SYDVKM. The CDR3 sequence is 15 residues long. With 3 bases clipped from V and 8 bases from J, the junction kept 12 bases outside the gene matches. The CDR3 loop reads CASSFSSGGIRGYTF. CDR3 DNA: TGTGCCAGCAGTTTCAGTTCAGGGGGGATACGGGGCTACACCTTC.

CDR3 sequence: CASSFGFSYNEQFF. The CDR3 nucleotides read TGTGCCAGCAGCTTTGGCTTTTCCTACAATGAGCAGTTCTTC. The V gene is TRBV7-3, the J gene TRBJ2-1; no firm D call. CDR3 length: 14 amino acids. Germline loops: CDR1 SGHTA, CDR2 FQGTGA. V was trimmed by 3 bases and J by 1 base, leaving 7 bases between them.